This T cell receptor beta chain was profiled in a study of cytomegalovirus exposure and HLA in healthy donors. The study's findings and limits: When a later analysis compared HLA-associated TCR beta chains with equally common others, the HLA-associated chains turned out to be more clonally expanded and to have lower generation probabilities. Segments of the TCR beta V type were, in most cases, productive about 87% or about 30% of the time in an earlier analysis. A few CMV-associated chains were confirmed in vitro to be specific for CMV antigens. With later analysis, a missense DCLRE1C variant became linked to TCR beta V- and J-gene trimming.

A note on this clone: Its target is unknown.

Germline V gives CDR1 KGHSH, CDR2 LQKENI. The CDR3 is 18 residues long. Unmatched junction bases numbered 14, after V lost 3 bases and J lost 1 base. Primers for the PCR totalled 60 Vbeta and 13 Jbeta. Measured with immunoSEQ multiplex PCR; TCRdb has only the in-frame clones, and not every one. The table includes some 150,000 clones, 75% to 90% detected once. The receptor's source is a man aged 40-49 years in good health and CMV-seronegative. Specimen: PBMCs. The gene calls are TRBV18 and TRBJ1-1; 7 nucleotides agree with TRBD1. The CDR3 reads CASSPYYRGAQANTEAFF. CDR3 DNA: TGTGCCAGCTCACCCTACTACAGGGGCGCTCAGGCGAACACTGAAGCTTTCTTT.